This T cell receptor beta chain appears in the sequencing data of a study of T cells after yellow fever vaccination. Study-wide results and caveats: A minor fraction of clonotypes spanned both CD4 and CD8 compartments.

This clonotype was found a few times. Its antigen is undetermined. A universal primer site and UMIs were added as TCR cDNA was made by 5'RACE template switching. TCRdb re-called the 5' RACE reads with MiXCR, one entry per CDR3 protein. The data contain 500,000 to 650,000 distinct CDR3 sequences, roughly 12% of them singletons. The CDR3 extends over 12 amino acids. Germline V CDR1 and CDR2: DFQATT, SNEGSKA (reference sequence). V lost 3 bases and J 5 bases, leaving 8 bases between the germline ends. This TCR came from a man aged 25 to 45 who received the YFV17D yellow fever vaccine. The chain joins TRBV20-1 to TRBJ2-1; unclear D gene. This sample comprised PBMCs, obtained on the day of the yellow fever booster vaccination. The CDR3 region is CSASLADNEQFF. The CDR3, as DNA: TGCAGTGCTAGTCTCGCTGACAATGAGCAGTTCTTC.